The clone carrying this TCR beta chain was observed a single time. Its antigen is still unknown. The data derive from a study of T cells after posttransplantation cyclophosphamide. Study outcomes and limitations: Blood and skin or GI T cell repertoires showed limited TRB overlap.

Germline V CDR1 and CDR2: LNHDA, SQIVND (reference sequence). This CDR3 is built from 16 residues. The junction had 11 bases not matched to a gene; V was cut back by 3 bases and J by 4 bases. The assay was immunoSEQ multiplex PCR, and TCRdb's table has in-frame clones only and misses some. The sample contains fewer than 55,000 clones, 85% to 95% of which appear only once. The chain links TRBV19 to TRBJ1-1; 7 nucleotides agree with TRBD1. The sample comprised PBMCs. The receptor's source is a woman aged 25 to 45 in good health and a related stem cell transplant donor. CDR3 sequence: CASSMFASAGGTEAFF. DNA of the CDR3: TGTGCCAGTAGTATGTTCGCATCGGCAGGGGGCACTGAAGCTTTCTTT.